Presented here are 16 T cell receptor beta chains from one specimen sequenced in a study of CD8 T cells in ankylosing spondylitis. Study observations and caveats: About 8 highly homologous variants made up a TCR beta motif, and this motif appeared characteristic of ankylosing spondylitis blood.

These TCRs' antigens remain unknown. MiXCR was run by TCRdb on the 5' RACE reads, yielding one entry per CDR3 protein. The sample records fewer than 550,000 distinct CDR3 sequences, about 5.7% being singletons. The source material was blood, either unsorted or a sorted T cell fraction (not recorded which). The receptors derive from a male donor with ankylosing spondylitis.

This clonotype occurred a few times. The V gene is TRBV2, the J gene TRBJ2-7; perhaps TRBD2 as D (5 bases). The CDR3 contains 14 residues. Germline CDR1 and CDR2: SNHLY and FYNNEI. Trimming pared 7 bases from V and 3 bases from J, leaving 16 bases between. The DNA for the CDR3 is TGTGCCAGCACGTGGGCCGGGGTTAGCTACGAGCAGTACTTC. It encodes CASTWAGVSYEQYF.

At least ten counts were recorded for this clonotype. The chain couples TRBV9 to TRBJ1-1; tentative D call: TRBD1 (6 bases). Per germline, CDR1 SGDLS and CDR2 YYNGEE. V was clipped by 5 bases and J by 4 bases, with 12 bases between them. This CDR3 spans 13 amino acids. The CDR3 nucleotides read TGTGCCAGCAGGGGCAGGGGCCGCACTGAAGCTTTCTTT. This codes for CASRGRGRTEAFF.

This clonotype has a count of ten or more. The rearrangement uses TRBV5-1 and TRBJ1-3, with TRBD1 matching over 7 bases. Germline CDR1 is SGHRS and CDR2 is YFSETQ. V dropped 4 bases and J dropped 0; count of bases not matched to a gene: 4. The CDR3 runs to 15 residues. The CDR3 coding sequence is TGCGCCAGCAGCCCGGGACAGAGCTCTGGAAACACCATATATTTT. Protein product: CASSPGQSSGNTIYF.

The chain couples TRBV9 to TRBJ1-1; a weak D match, TRBD1 (5 bases). This CDR3 has 15 residues. The germline V and J ends were trimmed by 0 bases and 4 bases, with 13 bases remaining between them. Germline CDR1 and CDR2: SGDLS and YYNGEE. The CDR3 DNA is TGTGCCAGCAGCGTAGTACCCCTGGGGGGCACTGAAGCTTTCTTT. This translates into CASSVVPLGGTEAFF.

This clonotype was detected a few times. The chain has TRBV5-1 and TRBJ2-5; D remains ambiguous. V was cut by 4 bases and J by 2 bases, with 9 bases left in between. Germline lookup yields CDR1 SGHRS and CDR2 YFSETQ. CDR3 length: 13 residues. Here the CDR3 DNA reads TGCGCCAGCAGCACGTGGGATCAAGAGACCCAGTACTTC. Residues: CASSTWDQETQYF.

The table lists this clonotype with many counts. The chain links TRBV2 to TRBJ1-4; D is unresolved. Germline V gives CDR1 SNHLY, CDR2 FYNNEI. V was clipped by 6 bases and J by 7 bases, with 6 bases between them. The CDR3 runs 11 residues. The CDR3 loop is CASSWAEKLFF. The CDR3 nucleotides are TGTGCCAGCAGCTGGGCTGAAAAACTGTTTTTT.

In its sample, this clonotype was seen many times. The rearrangement joins TRBV27 to TRBJ1-1; the D gene is possibly TRBD1 (6 bases). Germline V gives CDR1 MNHEY, CDR2 SMNVEV (reference sequence). Trimming shortened V by 6 bases and J by 7 bases, and 15 bases separated the two germline ends. This CDR3 region has 13 residues. The CDR3, as DNA: TGTGCCAGCAGACGACAGGCTTTGGGTGAAGCTTTCTTT. Amino acid sequence: CASRRQALGEAFF.

This clonotype was found many times. The chain has TRBV20-1 and TRBJ2-3; D unclear. V gave up 6 bases and J gave up 9 bases, with 13 bases separating them. The germline CDR1 and CDR2 sequences are DFQATT and SNEGSKA (reference sequence). This CDR3 spans 11 amino acids. This CDR3 reads CSAARITTQYF. CDR3 DNA sequence: TGCAGTGCCGCTAGGATCACGACGCAGTATTTT.

There are many counts of this clonotype. The CDR3 region is CASSHLLLGGSYEQYF. The DNA of the CDR3 is TGTGCCAGCAGCCACCTCCTATTGGGGGGATCCTACGAGCAGTACTTC. This rearrangement joins TRBV6-2 or TRBV6-3 to TRBJ2-7; weak D call: TRBD2 (6 bases). This CDR3 has 16 amino acids. V lost 6 bases and J 1 base, leaving 19 bases between the germline ends. Germline CDR1 MNHEY, CDR2 SVGEGT.

This clonotype occurred a few times. The chain is built from TRBV7-2 and TRBJ2-1; 8 bases align to TRBD1. The length of the CDR3 is 17 residues. Looked up from germline, CDR1 is SGHTA and CDR2 is FQGNSA. The trim removed 6 bases at V and 3 bases at J, leaving 13 bases unmatched. CDR3 bases: TGTGCCAGCAGTGTAGGGTCCCCGGACAGGGACTACAATGAGCAGTTCTTC. This gives the protein CASSVGSPDRDYNEQFF.

This clonotype has a count of ten or more. This chain connects TRBV9 to TRBJ1-4; maybe TRBD1 (5 bases). The length of the CDR3 is 14 residues. Trimming stripped 0 bases from V and 4 bases from J, with 7 bases between. Germline lookup yields CDR1 SGDLS and CDR2 YYNGEE. As DNA, the CDR3 is TGTGCCAGCAGCGTAGGGGGCAGTAATGAAAAACTGTTTTTT. It is translated as CASSVGGSNEKLFF.

This clonotype appeared once. A much larger clonotype is one base distant, so this may be a read error. This chain uses TRBV5-1 with TRBJ2-1, with TRBD2 as a possible D gene (5 bases). The CDR3 loop spans 13 amino acids. Germline V lookup: CDR1 SGHRS, CDR2 YFSETQ. The CDR3 loop reads CASRGVSYNDQFF. The DNA for the CDR3 is TGCGCCAGCAGGGGAGTCTCCTACAATGACCAGTTCTTC.

This clonotype was recorded many times. The chain combines TRBV30 with TRBJ2-1; either TRBD1 or TRBD2 may fit D (5 bases each). Germline CDR1 and CDR2: GTSNPN and SVGIG (reference sequence). CDR3 length: 15 amino acids. V dropped 2 bases and J dropped 5 bases, with 16 bases sitting between them. CDR3 sequence (DNA): TGTGCCTGGAGTAGGCCCGCTTCGGGGCACAATGAGCAGTTCTTC. This gives the protein CAWSRPASGHNEQFF.

The table lists this clonotype with many counts. The chain joins TRBV5-1 to TRBJ1-5; no definite D call. The CDR3 is 13 amino acids. Germline V gives CDR1 SGHRS, CDR2 YFSETQ. Trimming shortened V by 0 bases and J by 9 bases, and 10 bases separated the two germline ends. CDR3 sequence: CASSLVPGGPQHF. The CDR3 DNA is TGCGCCAGCAGCTTGGTTCCGGGAGGGCCCCAGCATTTT.

This clonotype was counted at least ten times. J is TRBJ1-4 and V is TRBV4-3; a possible D gene is TRBD1 (6 bases). Trimming removed 0 bases at V and 5 bases at J, with 10 bases between. The CDR3 has 15 residues. Germline values: CDR1 LGHNA, CDR2 YSLEER. This CDR3 reads CASSQEGGRNEKLFF. For the CDR3, the DNA is TGCGCCAGCAGCCAAGAAGGGGGTCGGAATGAAAAACTGTTTTTT.

This clonotype came up many times. This sequence joins TRBV11-2 and TRBJ2-1; 9 bases fit TRBD1. The V gene end was trimmed by 4 bases and the J gene end by 9 bases; junction bases not matched to a gene: 7. The V gene's germline CDR1 is SGHAT and CDR2 FQNNGV. The CDR3 extends over 14 amino acids. The CDR3 sequence is CASSSGQGSGEQFF. The CDR3 DNA sequence: TGTGCCAGCAGCTCCGGACAGGGGTCGGGTGAGCAGTTCTTC. Based on the CDR3 plus reference TRBV11-2 and TRBJ2-1, the full variable domain is EAGVAQSPRYKIIEKRQSVAFWCNPISGHATLYWYQQILGQGPKLLIQFQNNGVVDDSQLPKDRFSAERLKGVDSTLKIQPAKLEDSAVYLCASSSGQGSGEQFFGPGTRLTVL.